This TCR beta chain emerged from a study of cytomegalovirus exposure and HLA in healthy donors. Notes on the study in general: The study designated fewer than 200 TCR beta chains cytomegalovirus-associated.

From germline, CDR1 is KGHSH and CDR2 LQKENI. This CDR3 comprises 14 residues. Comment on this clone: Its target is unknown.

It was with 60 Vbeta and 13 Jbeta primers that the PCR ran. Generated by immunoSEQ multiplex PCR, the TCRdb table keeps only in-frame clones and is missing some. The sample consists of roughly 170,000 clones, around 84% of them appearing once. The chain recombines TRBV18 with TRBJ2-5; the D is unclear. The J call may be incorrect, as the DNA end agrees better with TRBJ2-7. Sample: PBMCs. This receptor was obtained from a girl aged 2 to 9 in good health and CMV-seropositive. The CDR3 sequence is CASSQSPGSYEQYF. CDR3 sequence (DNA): TGTGCCAGCTCACAATCCCCCGGGTCTTACGAGCAGTACTTC.